This entry is about one TCR beta chain. Here immunoSEQ multiplex PCR was the method, and the copy in TCRdb shows in-frame clones only, minus some. The table has approximately 490,000 clones, less than 90% seen once. The data belong to a study of blood T cell repertoires in COVID-19. Study-level background: Specimens from acute and convalescent COVID-19 originated in the United States, Italy and Spain.

Participant ages covered roughly 18 to 89 years across 24 US areas. CDR3 size: 14 residues. CDR1 and CDR2 (germline): SNHLY, FYNNEI. The V gene end was trimmed by 6 bases and the J gene end by 1 base; junction bases not matched to a gene: 4. Sequenced sample: PBMCs or T cells enriched from blood (not recorded which). V is TRBV2 and J is TRBJ1-1, with 8 nucleotides matching TRBD1. This clonotype originated in a woman aged 55 to 70 who had recovered from COVID-19. The CDR3 DNA reads as TGTGCCAGCAGGCAGACAGGGGAGAACACTGAAGCTTTCTTT. It yields the protein CASRQTGENTEAFF.